Below are 20 T cell receptor beta chains sequenced from a single sample in a study of human T cells and chemical hapten exposure. Time point meaning: pre-sensitization, week 0. Noted treatment: therapeutic diphenylcyclopropenone sensitization with weekly scalp DPC. TCRdb fed the RACE reads into MiXCR, producing one record per CDR3 protein. Of around 42,000 distinct CDR3 sequences in the sample, approximately 13% were seen once. The material was whole blood, obtained in connection with sensitization to the hapten diphenylcyclopropenone (DPC). These TCRs come from a woman in her thirties with alopecia areata. Some clones in this sample may be carry-over from other donors' samples.

This clonotype was seen a few times. V usage is TRBV18 and J usage is TRBJ2-7, with a tentative D call TRBD1 (6 bases). The V gene's germline CDR1 is KGHSH and CDR2 LQKENI. The ends were cut back, 5 bases at V and 0 bases at J, with 11 bases in the middle. The CDR3 sequence is 14 residues long. CDR3 DNA: TGTGCCAGCTCATCAAGGGGGTTCTCCTACGAGCAGTACTTC. Translation: CASSSRGFSYEQYF.

This clonotype occurred a few times. The CDR3 reads CAISRPVGTGELFF. As DNA, the CDR3 is TGTGCCATCAGTAGGCCCGTGGGGACCGGGGAGCTGTTTTTT. The chain recombines TRBV10-3 with TRBJ2-2; no reliable D call. The CDR3 has 14 amino acids. Trimming removed 5 bases from V and 5 bases from J, with 12 bases in between. CDR1 ENHRY and CDR2 SYGVKD come from the germline V gene.

The chain recombines TRBV3-1 with TRBJ2-7, with D unresolved. V lost 0 bases, J lost 0 bases, and 12 bases lay in between. Germline V CDR1 and CDR2: LGHDT, YNNKEL (reference sequence). The CDR3 has 16 residues. CDR3: CASSQESPRRSYEQYF. The CDR3 DNA reads as TGTGCCAGCAGCCAAGAGAGCCCCCGACGCTCCTACGAGCAGTACTTC.

This chain connects TRBV29-1 to TRBJ1-1; 8 bases match TRBD1. CDR3 size: 15 residues. The junction had 20 bases not matched to a gene; V was cut back by 8 bases and J by 9 bases. Germline CDR1 and CDR2: SQVTM and ANQGSEA. The DNA for the CDR3 is TGCAGCCACCGGCCAGGGGGCGCGATCCTTATACAAGCTTTCTTT. As protein: CSHRPGGAILIQAFF.

This clonotype was seen only a few times. The chain carries TRBV24-1 and TRBJ2-2, with 7 bases identical to TRBD2. CDR1 is KGHDR and CDR2 is SFDVKD in the germline V gene. The CDR3 has 15 residues. V was clipped by 5 bases and J by 4 bases; unmatched bases: 6. CDR3 in amino acids: CATSASGARTGELFF. The CDR3 region has the DNA TGTGCCACCAGTGCTAGCGGAGCCCGCACCGGGGAGCTGTTTTTT.

This clonotype has a count of ten or more. This chain uses TRBV2 with TRBJ2-1; D tentatively fits TRBD1 or TRBD2 (6 bases each). The V end was cut by 6 bases, the J end by 15 bases, with 18 bases between. The germline V gene encodes CDR1 SNHLY and CDR2 FYNNEI. The CDR3 contains 12 residues. CDR3 region: CASRQLSGGGFF. DNA of the CDR3: TGTGCCAGCAGACAGCTAAGTGGAGGGGGGTTCTTC.

There are many counts of this clonotype. CDR3 region: CASSRQALSGNTIYF. CDR3 DNA sequence: TGTGCCAGCAGCCGACAGGCACTCTCTGGAAACACCATATATTTT. The V gene is TRBV11-2, the J gene TRBJ1-3, with D maybe TRBD1 (6 bases). Trimming stripped 5 bases from V and 0 bases from J, with 11 bases between. The length of the CDR3 is 15 residues. Germline-derived CDR1 and CDR2 are SGHAT and FQNNGV. The variable domain in full, with the rest retrieved from reference TRBV11-2 and TRBJ1-3, is EAGVAQSPRYKIIEKRQSVAFWCNPISGHATLYWYQQILGQGPKLLIQFQNNGVVDDSQLPKDRFSAERLKGVDSTLKIQPAKLEDSAVYLCASSRQALSGNTIYFGEGSWLTVV.

This clonotype appeared many times. The V call is TRBV28, the J call TRBJ1-2, with a weak D call TRBD1 (5 bases). This CDR3 spans 12 amino acids. Germline V CDR1 and CDR2: MDHEN, SYDVKM. The germline V and J ends were trimmed by 1 base and 8 bases, with 8 bases remaining between them. This CDR3 reads CASSLYRRGYTF. The CDR3 DNA reads as TGTGCCAGCAGTTTATACAGGAGGGGCTACACCTTC.

The rearrangement joins TRBV23-1 to TRBJ2-3, with 7 bases lining up with TRBD1. TRBV23-1 is an ORF, with its function uncertain. The junction had 27 bases not matched to a gene; V was cut back by 6 bases and J by 3 bases. The CDR3 runs to 21 residues. The CDR3 protein is CASSLKGLKGASSLDTDTQYF. The CDR3 bases are TGCGCCAGCAGCCTTAAGGGTCTTAAGGGGGCTTCATCCCTTGATACAGATACGCAGTATTTT.

The chain combines TRBV6-5 with TRBJ2-3; 12 bases are shared with TRBD2. Germline V gives CDR1 MNHEY, CDR2 SVGAGI. The CDR3 sequence is 15 residues long. V shed 7 bases, J shed 4 bases, and the junction held 6 bases outside the gene matches. In DNA, the CDR3 is TGTGCCAGCACGCTACTAGCGGGGGGCGCAGATACGCAGTATTTT. This codes for CASTLLAGGADTQYF.

The genes are TRBV12-3 or TRBV12-4 and TRBJ2-3, with 8 positions matching TRBD2. Trimming at V came to 7 bases and at J to 2 bases, leaving 11 bases not matched to a gene. The CDR3 spans 16 residues. The chain's CDR3 is CASIPPGGPVTDTQYF. The CDR3 DNA reads as TGTGCCAGCATCCCCCCGGGAGGGCCCGTCACAGATACGCAGTATTTT.

This clonotype occurred a few times. The gene calls are TRBV9 and TRBJ2-7, with a weak D call TRBD2 (7 bases). V was pared by 2 bases and J by 2 bases, with 11 bases between. From germline, CDR1 is SGDLS and CDR2 YYNGEE. The CDR3 covers 14 residues. This chain's CDR3 is CASSVGGATYEQYF. CDR3 nucleotide sequence: TGTGCCAGCAGCGTTGGGGGGGCTACCTACGAGCAGTACTTC. Based on the CDR3 plus reference TRBV9 and TRBJ2-7, the full variable domain is DSGVTQTPKHLITATGQRVTLRCSPRSGDLSVYWYQQSLDQGLQFLIQYYNGEERAKGNILERFSAQQFPDLHSELNLSSLELGDSALYFCASSVGGATYEQYFGPGTRLTVT.

This clonotype was observed many times. V usage is TRBV7-6 and J usage is TRBJ2-2; D gene unclear. This CDR3 has 15 amino acids. Germline V gene data show CDR1 as SGHVS and CDR2 as FNYEAQ. Deletions cut 2 bases from V and 0 bases from J, with 7 bases between. This chain's CDR3 is CASSLRVANTGELFF. In DNA form, the CDR3 reads TGTGCCAGCAGCTTAAGAGTTGCGAACACCGGGGAGCTGTTTTTT.

Many counts were recorded for this clonotype. V gene TRBV27 combines with J gene TRBJ1-5; 7 nucleotides agree with TRBD1. The length of the CDR3 is 14 residues. Germline V CDR1 and CDR2: MNHEY, SMNVEV (reference sequence). J lost 7 bases, V lost 2 bases, and 5 bases had no gene match. The CDR3: CASSLEGAGQPQHF. The CDR3, as DNA: TGTGCCAGCAGTTTAGAGGGGGCAGGGCAGCCCCAGCATTTT.

This clonotype has only a few counts. The rearrangement joins TRBV28 to TRBJ2-5; D may match TRBD1 or TRBD2 (5 bases each). This CDR3 has 13 amino acids. Germline CDR1 is MDHEN and CDR2 is SYDVKM. Between the trimmed V and J ends, which lost 4 bases and 5 bases, there was a span of 11 bases. The CDR3 here is CASSSGAWETQYF. As DNA, the CDR3 is TGTGCCAGCAGTTCCGGGGCTTGGGAGACCCAGTACTTC.

This clonotype was detected only a few times. This sequence joins TRBV15 and TRBJ1-1, with 8 bases matching TRBD1. This CDR3 spans 16 amino acids. Germline V CDR1 and CDR2: LNHNV, YYDKDF (reference sequence). J lost 3 bases, V lost 1 base, and 7 bases had no gene match. The CDR3 sequence is CATSRGLGTGDTEAFF. DNA for the CDR3: TGTGCCACCAGCAGAGGTCTAGGGACAGGTGACACTGAAGCTTTCTTT.

This clonotype was seen repeatedly, ten times or more. The chain is built from TRBV5-1 and TRBJ2-5; D may be TRBD2 (6 bases). The V gene's germline CDR1 is SGHRS and CDR2 YFSETQ. This CDR3 is built from 17 residues. Trimming removed 1 base from V and 9 bases from J, with 25 bases in between. CDR3 region: CASSLHPLDYGQSAQYF. CDR3 DNA sequence: TGCGCCAGCAGCTTGCACCCCCTGGACTACGGTCAGTCGGCCCAGTACTTC.

J is TRBJ1-1 and V is TRBV2, with TRBD1 matching over 11 bases. This CDR3 comprises 13 residues. Germline CDR1 is SNHLY and CDR2 is FYNNEI. The CDR3 DNA follows: TGTGTCAGATCCGGACAGGGGGCGACTGAAGCTTTCTTT. This codes for CVRSGQGATEAFF.

V gene TRBV7-2 combines with J gene TRBJ2-3; D remains ambiguous. CDR1 is SGHTA, CDR2 FQGNSA, per germline. The CDR3 sequence is 13 residues long. V was pared by 5 bases and J by 2 bases, with 8 bases between. The CDR3 nucleotides are TGTGCCAGCAGCCACCCTTTCACAGATACGCAGTATTTT. Amino acid sequence: CASSHPFTDTQYF.

The DNA of the CDR3 is TGTGCCAGCAGCTTAGGTGTAGCGGGAAGTGTCAAAAACATTCAGTACTTC. The encoded protein is CASSLGVAGSVKNIQYF. V is TRBV7-6 and J is TRBJ2-4; 8 positions match TRBD2. The V gene's germline CDR1 is SGHVS and CDR2 FNYEAQ. The CDR3 extends over 17 amino acids. Germline trimming cut 1 base from V and 3 bases from J; bases unmatched to any gene: 8.